Sequencing of this T cell receptor beta chain was carried out in a study of shared clonotypes between healthy human individuals. Assay: immunoSEQ multiplex PCR; the TCRdb copy retains only in-frame clones and omits some. The sample has 1.5 million to 2.5 million clones, about 95% seen once. Germline V lookup: CDR1 MDHEN, CDR2 SYDVKM. The CDR3 has 14 residues. The V end lost 2 bases, the J end lost 0 bases, and 5 bases lay between the germline ends. CD8 cells classed as naive were CD45RO-negative and positively selected for CCR7, excluding terminally differentiated effector memory CD45RA+ cells. Sequencing was done on a sample of naive CD8+ T cells sorted from blood. The genes are TRBV28 and TRBJ2-1; no clear D gene. This clonotype originated in a man younger than 35 in good health. CDR3 in DNA: TGTGCCAGCAGTTTAGGTGACTCCTACAATGAGCAGTTCTTC. Protein sequence: CASSLGDSYNEQFF.